Following are 3 T cell receptor beta chains from one sample sequenced in a study of blood T cell repertoires in COVID-19. Generated by immunoSEQ multiplex PCR, the TCRdb table keeps only in-frame clones and is missing some. The sample records some 180,000 clones, about four fifths being singletons. The sequencing sample was made of peripheral blood. The receptors were sampled from an elderly woman with COVID-19, enrolled during active disease.

V usage is TRBV18 and J usage is TRBJ1-5; unclear D gene. CDR3 length: 17 residues. Between the trimmed V and J ends, which lost 6 bases and 7 bases, there was a span of 25 bases. Germline loops: CDR1 KGHSH, CDR2 LQKENI. Here the CDR3 DNA reads TGTGCCAGCTCGTCGAGGTCCTTGGGCCTGGAGGGCCAGCCCCAGCATTTT. Amino acids: CASSSRSLGLEGQPQHF.

The V call is TRBV4-2, the J call TRBJ1-5; weak D call: TRBD1 (5 bases). Trimming removed 0 bases at V and 3 bases at J, with 9 bases between. This CDR3 region has 15 residues. Germline V gene data show CDR1 as LGHNA and CDR2 as YNFKEQ. The CDR3 nucleotides are TGTGCCAGCAGCCAAGATATGACAGTCAATCAGCCCCAGCATTTT. This codes for CASSQDMTVNQPQHF.

This chain links TRBV10-3 with TRBJ1-3; the D gene is possibly TRBD1 (5 bases). V lost 5 bases and J 0 bases, leaving 8 bases between the germline ends. The germline CDR1 and CDR2 sequences are ENHRY and SYGVKD. The CDR3 extends over 14 amino acids. The CDR3 here is CAISSGNSGNTIYF. The CDR3 region has the DNA TGTGCCATCAGTTCAGGGAACTCTGGAAACACCATATATTTT.